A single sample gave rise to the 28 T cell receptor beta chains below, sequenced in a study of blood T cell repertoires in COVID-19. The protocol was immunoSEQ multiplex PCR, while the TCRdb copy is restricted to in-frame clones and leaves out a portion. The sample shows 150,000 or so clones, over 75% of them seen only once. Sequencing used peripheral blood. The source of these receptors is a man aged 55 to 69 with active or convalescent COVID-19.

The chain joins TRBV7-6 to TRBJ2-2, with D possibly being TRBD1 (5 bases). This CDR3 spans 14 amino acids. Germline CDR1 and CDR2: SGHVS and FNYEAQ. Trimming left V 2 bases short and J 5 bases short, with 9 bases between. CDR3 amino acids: CASSLNPGTGELFF. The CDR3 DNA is TGTGCCAGCAGCTTAAATCCAGGGACCGGGGAGCTGTTTTTT.

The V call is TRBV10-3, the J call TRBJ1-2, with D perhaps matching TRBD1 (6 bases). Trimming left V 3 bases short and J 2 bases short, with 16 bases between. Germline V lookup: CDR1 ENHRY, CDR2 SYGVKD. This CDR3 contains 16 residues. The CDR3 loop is CAISDPSRGANYGYTF. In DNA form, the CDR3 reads TGTGCCATCAGTGACCCCTCCCGGGGGGCGAACTATGGCTACACCTTC.

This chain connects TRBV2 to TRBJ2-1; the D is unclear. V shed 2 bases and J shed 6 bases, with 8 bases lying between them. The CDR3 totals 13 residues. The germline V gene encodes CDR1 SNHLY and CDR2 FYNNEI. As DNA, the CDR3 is TGTGCCAGCAGTGAAAATCGTCGCAATGAGCAGTTCTTC. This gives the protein CASSENRRNEQFF.

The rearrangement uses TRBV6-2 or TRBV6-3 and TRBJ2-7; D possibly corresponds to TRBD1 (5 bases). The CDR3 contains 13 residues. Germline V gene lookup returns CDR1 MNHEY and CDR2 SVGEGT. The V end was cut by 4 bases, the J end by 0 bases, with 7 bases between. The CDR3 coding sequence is TGTGCCAGCAGTTCGACAGCCTCCTACGAGCAGTACTTC. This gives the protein CASSSTASYEQYF.

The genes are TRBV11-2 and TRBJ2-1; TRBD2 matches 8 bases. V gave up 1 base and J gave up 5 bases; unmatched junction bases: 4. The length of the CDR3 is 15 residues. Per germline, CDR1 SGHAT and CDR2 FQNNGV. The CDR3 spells CASSLVRGLDNEQFF. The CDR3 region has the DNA TGTGCCAGCAGCTTAGTTCGGGGACTAGACAATGAGCAGTTCTTC.

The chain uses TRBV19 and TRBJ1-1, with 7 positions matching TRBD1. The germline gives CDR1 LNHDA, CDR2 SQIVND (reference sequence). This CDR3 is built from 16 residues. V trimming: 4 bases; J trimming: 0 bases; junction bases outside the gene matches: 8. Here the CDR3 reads CASSRGTVPMNTEAFF. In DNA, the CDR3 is TGTGCCAGTAGTAGGGGGACAGTACCTATGAACACTGAAGCTTTCTTT.

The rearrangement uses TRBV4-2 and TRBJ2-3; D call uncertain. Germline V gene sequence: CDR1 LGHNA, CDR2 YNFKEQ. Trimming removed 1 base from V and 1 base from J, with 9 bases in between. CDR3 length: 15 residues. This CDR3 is CASSQGRTGTDTQYF. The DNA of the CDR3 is TGTGCCAGCAGCCAAGGGAGAACGGGCACAGATACGCAGTATTTT.

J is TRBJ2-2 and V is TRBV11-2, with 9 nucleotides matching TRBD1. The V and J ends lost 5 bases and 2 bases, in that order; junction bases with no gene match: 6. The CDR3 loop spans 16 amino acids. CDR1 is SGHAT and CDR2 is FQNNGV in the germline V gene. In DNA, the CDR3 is TGTGCCAGCAGCCCCCGACAGGGGGGAAACACCGGGGAGCTGTTTTTT. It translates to CASSPRQGGNTGELFF.

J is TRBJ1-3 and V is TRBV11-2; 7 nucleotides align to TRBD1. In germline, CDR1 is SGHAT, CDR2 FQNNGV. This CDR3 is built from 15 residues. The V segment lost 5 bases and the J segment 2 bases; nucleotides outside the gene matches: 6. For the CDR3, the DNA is TGTGCCAGCAGCCCCAGACAGGGCACTGGAAACACCATATATTTT. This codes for CASSPRQGTGNTIYF.

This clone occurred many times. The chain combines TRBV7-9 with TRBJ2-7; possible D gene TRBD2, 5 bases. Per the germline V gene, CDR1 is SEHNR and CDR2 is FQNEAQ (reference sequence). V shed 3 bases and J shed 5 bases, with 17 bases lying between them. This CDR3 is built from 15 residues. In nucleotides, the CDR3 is TGTGCCAGCAGCTTGGGTCGTGGGTATAGCGACGAGCAGTACTTC. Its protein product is CASSLGRGYSDEQYF.

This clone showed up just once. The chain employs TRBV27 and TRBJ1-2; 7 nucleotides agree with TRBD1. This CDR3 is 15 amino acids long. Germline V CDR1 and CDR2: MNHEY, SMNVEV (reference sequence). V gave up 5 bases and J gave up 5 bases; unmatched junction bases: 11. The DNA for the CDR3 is TGTGCCAGCAGTCGAACCCAGGGGGTAGGGTATGGCTACACCTTC. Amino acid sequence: CASSRTQGVGYGYTF.

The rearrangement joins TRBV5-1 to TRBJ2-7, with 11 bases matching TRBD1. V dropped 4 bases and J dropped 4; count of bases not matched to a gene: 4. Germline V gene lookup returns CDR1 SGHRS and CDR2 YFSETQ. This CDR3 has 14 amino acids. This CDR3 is CASSAGTGGYEQYF. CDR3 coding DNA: TGCGCCAGCAGCGCCGGGACAGGGGGTTACGAGCAGTACTTC.

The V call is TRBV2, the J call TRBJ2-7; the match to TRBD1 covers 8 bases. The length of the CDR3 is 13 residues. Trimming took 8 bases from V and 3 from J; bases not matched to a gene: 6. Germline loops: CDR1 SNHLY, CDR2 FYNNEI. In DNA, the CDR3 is TGTGCCAGCGGACAGGGTACAATCTACGAGCAGTACTTC. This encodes CASGQGTIYEQYF.

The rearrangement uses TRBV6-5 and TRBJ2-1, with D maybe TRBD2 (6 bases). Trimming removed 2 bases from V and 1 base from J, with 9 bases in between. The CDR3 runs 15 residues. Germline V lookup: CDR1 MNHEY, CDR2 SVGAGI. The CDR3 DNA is TGTGCCAGCAGTTACGCCGGGAGTTCCTACAATGAGCAGTTCTTC. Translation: CASSYAGSSYNEQFF.

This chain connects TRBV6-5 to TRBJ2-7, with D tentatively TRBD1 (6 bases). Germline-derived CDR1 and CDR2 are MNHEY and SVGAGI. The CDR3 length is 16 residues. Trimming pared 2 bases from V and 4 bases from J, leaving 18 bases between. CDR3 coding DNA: TGTGCCAGCAGTTACGGTTGGGGGCTATCAGGATACGAGCAGTACTTC. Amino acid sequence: CASSYGWGLSGYEQYF.

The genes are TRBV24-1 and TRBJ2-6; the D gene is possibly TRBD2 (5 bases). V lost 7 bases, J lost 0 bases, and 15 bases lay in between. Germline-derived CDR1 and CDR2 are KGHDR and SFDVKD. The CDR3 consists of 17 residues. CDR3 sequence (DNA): TGTGCCACCAGGGAGGTAGGACGGGGCTCTGGGGCCAACGTCCTGACTTTC. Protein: CATREVGRGSGANVLTF.

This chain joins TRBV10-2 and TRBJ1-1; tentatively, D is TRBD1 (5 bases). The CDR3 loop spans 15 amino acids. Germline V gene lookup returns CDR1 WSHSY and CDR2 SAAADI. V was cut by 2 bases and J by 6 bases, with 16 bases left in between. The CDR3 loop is CASSEGNRRSSEAFF. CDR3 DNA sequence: TGCGCCAGCAGTGAGGGGAACAGGCGGTCATCTGAAGCTTTCTTT.

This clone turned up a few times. CDR3 in DNA: TGCGCCAGCAGCCAAGTAGGCGCTGGCGGTGGAAACACCATATATTTT. It is translated as CASSQVGAGGGNTIYF. The genes are TRBV4-1 and TRBJ1-3; D remains unclear. Trimming pared 1 base from V and 3 bases from J, leaving 13 bases between. Germline loops: CDR1 MGHRA, CDR2 YSYEKL. The CDR3 runs 16 residues.

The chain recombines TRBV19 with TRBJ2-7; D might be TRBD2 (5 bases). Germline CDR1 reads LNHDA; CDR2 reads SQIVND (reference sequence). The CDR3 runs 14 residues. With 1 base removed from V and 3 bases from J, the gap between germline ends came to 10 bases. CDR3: CASSIGGSRYEQYF. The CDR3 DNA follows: TGTGCCAGTAGTATAGGTGGGAGTCGCTACGAGCAGTACTTC.

This CDR3 reads CASSDYRGDGNTEAFF. CDR3 nucleotide sequence: TGTGCCAGCAGCGACTACAGGGGCGACGGGAACACTGAAGCTTTCTTT. The chain employs TRBV7-9 and TRBJ1-1, with 7 positions matching TRBD1. V lost 5 bases and J lost 1; bases outside the gene matches: 10. The CDR3 extends over 16 amino acids. Looked up from germline, CDR1 is SEHNR and CDR2 is FQNEAQ (reference sequence).

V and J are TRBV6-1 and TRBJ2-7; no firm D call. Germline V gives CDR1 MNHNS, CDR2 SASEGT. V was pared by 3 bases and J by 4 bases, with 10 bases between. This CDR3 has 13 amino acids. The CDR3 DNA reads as TGTGCCAGCAGTGATAACAGTGGGTACGAGCAGTACTTC. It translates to CASSDNSGYEQYF.

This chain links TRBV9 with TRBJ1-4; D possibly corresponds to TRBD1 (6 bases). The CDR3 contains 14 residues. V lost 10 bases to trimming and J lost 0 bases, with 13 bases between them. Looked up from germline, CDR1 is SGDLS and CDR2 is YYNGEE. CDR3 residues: CASTTGTTNEKLFF. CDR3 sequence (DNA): TGTGCCTCCACTACAGGGACAACTAATGAAAAACTGTTTTTT.

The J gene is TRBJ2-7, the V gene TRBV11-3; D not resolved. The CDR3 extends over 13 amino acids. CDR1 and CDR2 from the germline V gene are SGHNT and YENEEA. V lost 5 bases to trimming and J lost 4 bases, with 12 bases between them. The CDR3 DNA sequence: TGTGCCAGCAGCCCCTTTTGGCCATACGAGCAGTACTTC. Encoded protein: CASSPFWPYEQYF.

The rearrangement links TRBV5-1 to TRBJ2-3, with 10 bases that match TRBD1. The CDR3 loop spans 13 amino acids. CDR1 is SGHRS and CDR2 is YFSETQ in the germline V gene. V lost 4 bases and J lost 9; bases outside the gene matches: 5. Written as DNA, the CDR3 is TGCGCCAGCAGCGGGACAGGGGAGAGGACGCAGTATTTT. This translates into CASSGTGERTQYF.

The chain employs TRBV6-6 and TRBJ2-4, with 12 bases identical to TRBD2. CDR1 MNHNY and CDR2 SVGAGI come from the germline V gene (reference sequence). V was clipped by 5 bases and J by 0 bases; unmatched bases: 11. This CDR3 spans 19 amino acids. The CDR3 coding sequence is TGTGCCAGCAGTCCCGGACTAGCGGGGATCAATCTAGCCAAAAACATTCAGTACTTC. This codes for CASSPGLAGINLAKNIQYF.

In DNA, the CDR3 is TGTGCCAGTAGTGGAGGGACTAGCGGCCCACGGTTCTTC. Translated: CASSGGTSGPRFF. The chain couples TRBV19 to TRBJ2-1; 11 nucleotides align to TRBD2. The germline CDR1 and CDR2 sequences are LNHDA and SQIVND (reference sequence). CDR3 length: 13 residues. J lost 15 bases, V lost 5 bases, and 9 bases had no gene match.

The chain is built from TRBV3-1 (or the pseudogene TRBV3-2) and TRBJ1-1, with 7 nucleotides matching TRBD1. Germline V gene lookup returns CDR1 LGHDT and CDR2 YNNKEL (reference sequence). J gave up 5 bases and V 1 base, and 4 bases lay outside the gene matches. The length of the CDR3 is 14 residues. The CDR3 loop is CASSQVEGATEAFF. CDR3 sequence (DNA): TGTGCCAGCAGCCAAGTCGAGGGGGCGACTGAAGCTTTCTTT.

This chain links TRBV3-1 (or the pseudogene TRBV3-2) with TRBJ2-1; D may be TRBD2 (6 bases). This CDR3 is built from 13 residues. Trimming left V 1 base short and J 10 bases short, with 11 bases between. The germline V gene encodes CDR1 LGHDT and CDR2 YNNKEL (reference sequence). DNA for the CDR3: TGTGCCAGCAGCCAAGGTGGAGGGTTCGAGCAGTTCTTC. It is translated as CASSQGGGFEQFF.